These T cell receptor beta chains were read from a single sample in a study of technical replicates of blood from a few donors. The assay was immunoSEQ multiplex PCR, and TCRdb's table has in-frame clones only and misses some. Of around 98,000 clones listed, roughly 95% are singletons. Sequencing was done on a sample of T cells isolated from PBMCs. These receptors were taken from a human donor in good health. Each CDR3 is given with its conserved first and last residue. D genes are given only for firm matches. Expanded clones get a size class; other rows say once, few or many, or leave the size out.

length: 19; J: TRBJ2-7; size: NA; D: TRBD2; V: TRBV14; DNA: TGTGCCAGCAGCCAATTCAAGGGGACTAGCGGGTCTAGTTCCTACGAGCAGTACTTC; CDR3: CASSQFKGTSGSSSYEQYF
length: 14; J: TRBJ1-3; size: once; D: NA; V: TRBV19; DNA: TGTGCCAGTAAAGAGGTTCACTCTGGAAACACCATATATTTT; CDR3: CASKEVHSGNTIYF
length: 15; J: TRBJ1-1; size: NA; D: NA; V: TRBV5-1; DNA: TGCGCCAGCAGCTTGGGTGACGGAACGGGCACTGAAGCTTTCTTT; CDR3: CASSLGDGTGTEAFF
length: 14; J: TRBJ1-4; size: once; D: TRBD1; V: TRBV7-8; DNA: TGTGCCAGCAGCTTAAGGGACAGGGGGGAGAAACTGTTTTTT; CDR3: CASSLRDRGEKLFF
length: 11; J: TRBJ2-2; size: NA; D: NA; V: TRBV5-1; DNA: TGCGCCAGCAGGCGGGCCGGGGAGCTGTTTTTT; CDR3: CASRRAGELFF
length: 17; J: TRBJ2-3; size: NA; D: NA; V: TRBV5-4; DNA: TGTGCCAGCAGCCCCCCGGTTACAAGCGGAGAGGTGGATACGCAGTATTTT; CDR3: CASSPPVTSGEVDTQYF
length: 13; J: TRBJ1-6; size: NA; D: NA; V: TRBV19; DNA: TGTGCCACAGGACTGAACATTAATTCACCCCTCCACTTT; CDR3: CATGLNINSPLHF
length: 16; J: TRBJ2-5; size: NA; D: NA; V: TRBV5-4; DNA: TGTGCCAGCAGCTATGAGGGCGGCCGGGTAGGAGAGACCCAGTACTTC; CDR3: CASSYEGGRVGETQYF
length: 14; J: TRBJ1-5; size: once; D: TRBD1; V: TRBV5-1; DNA: TGCGCCAGCAGCCCGGGACAGCTCGGTCAGCCCCAGCATTTT; CDR3: CASSPGQLGQPQHF
length: 15; J: TRBJ2-7; size: NA; D: TRBD1; V: TRBV4-2; DNA: TGTGCCAGCAGAGAACGGGACAGTACCTCCTACGAGCAGTACTTC; CDR3: CASRERDSTSYEQYF
length: 17; J: TRBJ2-5; size: NA; D: NA; V: TRBV4-1; DNA: TGCGCCAGCAGCCAAGGACCGGGACACACAAACGGGGAGACCCAGTACTTC; CDR3: CASSQGPGHTNGETQYF
length: 14; J: TRBJ1-2; size: NA; D: NA; V: TRBV6-4; DNA: TGTGCCAGCAGCCCCCTGGGCTCAGCAGGTGGCTACACCTTC; CDR3: CASSPLGSAGGYTF
length: 14; J: TRBJ2-1; size: NA; D: TRBD1; V: TRBV27; DNA: TGTGCCAGCAGTACCATCACAGGGGGGAATGAGCAGTTCTTC; CDR3: CASSTITGGNEQFF
length: 19; J: TRBJ2-7; size: NA; D: NA; V: TRBV4-1; DNA: TGCGCCAGCAGCCAAGCGTCAGGAAGTCACCGGACATCCCTCGCCGAGCAGTACTTC; CDR3: CASSQASGSHRTSLAEQYF
length: 14; J: TRBJ1-1; size: few; D: NA; V: TRBV30; DNA: TGTGCCTGGAGTGTCAAGGCGGGGAACACTGAAGCTTTCTTT; CDR3: CAWSVKAGNTEAFF
length: 13; J: TRBJ1-2; size: NA; D: NA; V: TRBV21-1; DNA: TGTGCCAGCAACGTCGGGACAGGGGGCGGCTACACCTTC; CDR3: CASNVGTGGGYTF
length: 14; J: TRBJ1-4; size: NA; D: NA; V: TRBV4-1; DNA: TGCGCCAGCAGCCAAGGTACTGGTAATGAAAAACTGTTTTTT; CDR3: CASSQGTGNEKLFF
length: 14; J: TRBJ1-2; size: once; D: TRBD1; V: TRBV5-1; DNA: TGCGCCAGCAGCTTGGGACAGGGGAATGATGGCTACACCTTC; CDR3: CASSLGQGNDGYTF
length: 12; J: TRBJ1-1; size: NA; D: NA; V: TRBV11-3; DNA: TGTGCCAGCAGCTTAGATCCGGCTGAAGCTTTCTTT; CDR3: CASSLDPAEAFF
length: 17; J: TRBJ2-1; size: NA; D: TRBD2; V: TRBV5-1; DNA: TGCGCCAGCAGCTTGGTGGGCGGGAGTGGTTCCTACAATGAGCAGTTCTTC; CDR3: CASSLVGGSGSYNEQFF
length: 12; J: TRBJ1-2; size: NA; D: TRBD1; V: TRBV6-5; DNA: TGTGCCAGCACAGGGGGTACCTATGGCTACACCTTC; CDR3: CASTGGTYGYTF
length: 18; J: TRBJ2-7; size: NA; D: TRBD1; V: TRBV5-4; DNA: TGTGCCAGCAGCTTGGATATTAGTTGGGGACAGGTCTCCTACGAGCAGTACTTC; CDR3: CASSLDISWGQVSYEQYF
length: 12; J: TRBJ2-1; size: NA; D: NA; V: TRBV7-9; DNA: TGTGCCAGCAGCTTCCCGGGGGATGAGCAGTTCTTC; CDR3: CASSFPGDEQFF
length: 13; J: TRBJ1-5; size: NA; D: NA; V: TRBV2; DNA: TGTGCCAGCACCATGGACAGTAATCAGCCCCAGCATTTT; CDR3: CASTMDSNQPQHF
length: 19; J: TRBJ2-4; size: NA; D: TRBD2; V: TRBV5-1; DNA: TGCGCCAGCAGGGGGACTAGCGGGAGCCCCAGGGGCGACAAAAACATTCAGTACTTC; CDR3: CASRGTSGSPRGDKNIQYF
length: 14; J: TRBJ2-7; size: NA; D: TRBD2; V: TRBV7-9; DNA: TGTGCCAGCAGCCCTAGACTAGCGGGAGACGAGCAGTACTTC; CDR3: CASSPRLAGDEQYF
length: 15; J: TRBJ1-2; size: once; D: TRBD1; V: TRBV18; DNA: TGTGCCAGCTCACCACCGAGGACAGGGTTTGGTGGCTACACCTTC; CDR3: CASSPPRTGFGGYTF
length: 12; J: TRBJ2-1; size: NA; D: NA; V: TRBV6-6; DNA: TGTGCCAGCAGTTCCGGGGGTAATGAGCAGTTCTTC; CDR3: CASSSGGNEQFF
length: 13; J: TRBJ2-5; size: NA; D: TRBD1; V: TRBV25-1; DNA: TGTGCCAGCGGAATGACAGGGGGGGAGACCCAGTACTTC; CDR3: CASGMTGGETQYF
length: 16; J: TRBJ2-1; size: NA; D: NA; V: TRBV27; DNA: TGTGCCAGCAGTCCCACGGGGGGCACGGCCTACAATGAGCAGTTCTTC; CDR3: CASSPTGGTAYNEQFF
length: 14; J: TRBJ2-2; size: NA; D: NA; V: TRBV29-1; DNA: TGCAGCGTTGAGGAACAGGGATTTGACGGGGAGCTGTTTTTT; CDR3: CSVEEQGFDGELFF
length: 14; J: TRBJ1-2; size: NA; D: TRBD1; V: TRBV5-1; DNA: TGCGCCAGCAGCGACCAGGGACAGGGAGGAGGCTACACCTTC; CDR3: CASSDQGQGGGYTF
length: 13; J: TRBJ1-1; size: once; D: NA; V: TRBV10-2; DNA: TGCGCCAGCAGGGAGGGTCGGTACACTGAAGCTTTCTTT; CDR3: CASREGRYTEAFF
length: 20; J: TRBJ2-1; size: NA; D: NA; V: TRBV19; DNA: TGTGCCAGTAGCGCTTGGACAGGCCGTACGGAAAACGGGAGAGGATATGAGCAGTTCTTC; CDR3: CASSAWTGRTENGRGYEQFF
length: 11; J: TRBJ2-3; size: NA; D: TRBD1; V: TRBV27; DNA: TGTGCCGTACAGGGGGCGCGTATCTGGTATTTT; CDR3: CAVQGARIWYF
length: 16; J: TRBJ2-3; size: NA; D: TRBD2; V: TRBV2; DNA: TGTGCCAGCCCCCCGTGGGCGGGGGGGAGCACAGATACGCAGTATTTT; CDR3: CASPPWAGGSTDTQYF